A single sample is the source of the 7 T cell receptor beta chains below, sequenced in a study of early T cells in non-severe SARS-CoV-2 infection. TCRdb independently ran MiXCR on the 5' RACE reads; one entry per CDR3 protein. The top ten hold approximately 4% of the sample, which has roughly 120,000 distinct CDR3 sequences, 10% to 15% seen once. The material was whole blood, obtained at baseline. The receptors originated from an adult who was a healthcare worker with PCR-confirmed SARS-CoV-2 infection or an uninfected control (not recorded which).

This clonotype was observed a few times. The chain employs TRBV29-1 and TRBJ2-2; a weak D match, TRBD1 (6 bases). The CDR3 covers 11 residues. Trimming stripped 5 bases from V and 7 bases from J, with 8 bases between. CDR1 is SQVTM and CDR2 is ANQGSEA in the germline V gene. CDR3 coding DNA: TGCAGCGTTACAGGGAACGGGGAGCTGTTTTTT. Translation: CSVTGNGELFF.

The chain carries TRBV20-1 and TRBJ2-4, with D uncertain. The CDR3 spans 13 residues. V shed 4 bases and J shed 4 bases, with 11 bases lying between them. Germline V gene lookup returns CDR1 DFQATT and CDR2 SNEGSKA (reference sequence). The CDR3 DNA reads TGCAGTGCTATAATGGCCCCGAAAAACATTCAGTACTTC. This sequence encodes CSAIMAPKNIQYF.

This clonotype came up many times. This chain uses TRBV4-1 with TRBJ1-6; D uncertain. Looked up from germline, CDR1 is MGHRA and CDR2 is YSYEKL. Trimming left V 3 bases short and J 0 bases short, with 9 bases between. This CDR3 contains 16 residues. CDR3 in DNA: TGCGCCAGCAGCCATGGCCTGAGCTCCTATAATTCACCCCTCCACTTT. Translated, it gives CASSHGLSSYNSPLHF.

This clonotype turned up a few times. The rearrangement uses TRBV20-1 and TRBJ1-1; D is unclear. Trimming removed 6 bases at V and 1 base at J, with 9 bases between. Germline CDR1 and CDR2: DFQATT and SNEGSKA (reference sequence). This CDR3 comprises 12 residues. The CDR3 loop is CSAVEPNTEAFF. The DNA of the CDR3 is TGCAGTGCCGTAGAACCGAACACTGAAGCTTTCTTT.

The chain carries TRBV2 and TRBJ1-1; 7 nucleotides line up with TRBD1. Germline values: CDR1 SNHLY, CDR2 FYNNEI. Trimming removed 8 bases from V and 4 bases from J; junction bases left unmatched: 7. The CDR3 runs to 13 residues. DNA for the CDR3: TGTGCCAGCGGGACACAGGGGTCCACTGAAGCTTTCTTT. The encoded protein is CASGTQGSTEAFF.

The chain employs TRBV15 and TRBJ1-1, with a possible D match to TRBD1 (6 bases). In germline, CDR1 is LNHNV, CDR2 YYDKDF (reference sequence). The CDR3 covers 14 residues. V lost 4 bases, J lost 2 bases, and 11 bases lay in between. CDR3 DNA sequence: TGTGCCACCAGCATGACAGGCCCTAACACTGAAGCTTTCTTT. Translation: CATSMTGPNTEAFF. Full variable domain (missing parts from reference TRBV15 and TRBJ1-1): DAMVIQNPRYQVTQFGKPVTLSCSQTLNHNVMYWYQQKSSQAPKLLFHYYDKDFNNEADTPDNFQSRRPNTSFCFLDIRSPGLGDTAMYLCATSMTGPNTEAFFGQGTRLTVV.

This clonotype was counted at least ten times. The chain carries TRBV6-4 and TRBJ2-3; no reliable D call. The V gene lost 4 bases and the J gene lost 1 base, with 15 bases spanning the gap. CDR3 length equals 16 residues. Germline V lookup: CDR1 MRHNA, CDR2 SNTAGT. The CDR3 loop reads CASSVGSSPGTDTQYF. The DNA of the CDR3 is TGTGCCAGCAGTGTCGGATCCTCACCTGGCACAGATACGCAGTATTTT.